This T cell receptor (beta chain) was sequenced for a study of beta chain features in type 1 diabetes. Expressed TCRB transcripts got sequenced, as all isolated RNA was reverse transcribed. Here immunoSEQ multiplex PCR was the method, and the copy in TCRdb shows in-frame clones only, minus some. In the table there are under 400,000 clones, 10% to 15% of which are singletons. Trimming pared 7 bases from V and 1 base from J, leaving 14 bases between. The CDR3 extends over 14 amino acids. Germline CDR1 MNHEY, CDR2 SMNVEV (reference sequence). This clone was seen a handful of times. This chain connects TRBV27 to TRBJ2-7; D may be TRBD1 (5 bases). Material: naive CD4+ T cells from blood. The sequence was obtained from a man aged 18 to 30 in good health. CDR3 DNA sequence: TGTGCCAGCACCCAATCTACAGGTTCCTACGAGCAGTACTTC. This encodes CASTQSTGSYEQYF.